A single count supports the clone carrying this T cell receptor (beta chain). The data are from a study of preoperative IRX-2 immunotherapy in early breast cancer. Libraries were prepared by immunoSEQ multiplex PCR; TCRdb keeps only in-frame clonotypes and omits some of them. This table holds around 680 clones, roughly 70% found once. The treatment denotes: preoperative locoregional IRX-2 cytokine immunotherapy. Preoperative locoregional IRX-2 cytokine immunotherapy was tested in the phase Ib source study. The CDR3 loop spans 12 amino acids. Deletions cut 10 bases from V and 2 bases from J, with 12 bases between. The germline gives CDR1 ENHRY, CDR2 SYGVKD.

The sequences come from lymph node tissue, collected before IRX-2 immunotherapy. This clonotype was obtained from a human donor with breast cancer. V and J are TRBV10-3 and TRBJ2-7; D is possibly TRBD1 (5 bases). The CDR3, as DNA: TGTGCCAGCCAAAGGGGTCCCTACGAGCAGTACTTC. Translated, it gives CASQRGPYEQYF.